The present TCR beta chain was sequenced within a study of blood T cells in healthy people across ages (dated by TCRdb to between 2015 and 2016). Background on the whole study: In model experiments, template switching captured about one uniquely barcoded TCR beta cDNA molecule for every two T cells. The study analyzed two additional independent replicas of 1 million unique cDNA reads from the same blood draw for two donors, one aged 18 to 29 and one aged 80 or older. To track age-related changes in TCR beta repertoire diversity, the study relied on deep sequencing normalized with unique cDNA molecular identifiers. Donors were grouped into four age groups: young (average about 15 years), middle-aged (less than 40), aged (about 59) and long-lived (approximately 82). On the study overall, not on this receptor specifically: Because donor CMV infection status was unknown, age-related changes in expanded clonotypes were potentially confounded. Because profiling used bulk unsorted PBMCs, naive and antigen-experienced compartments could not be compared conclusively. The percentage of naive T cells measured by flow cytometry correlated strongly with observed TCR beta diversity. Compared with the aged group, the long-lived group had more naive CD4+ T cells, fewer expanded clones and increased TCR diversity, a pattern suggesting age selection. Observed TCR beta diversity per million T cells fell roughly linearly with age, and a significant reduction was already apparent by age approximately 41. Estimates of total diversity based on one million sequenced T cells were regarded as lower bounds and as underestimates.

Concerning this clonotype itself: Its recognized antigen is unknown. Per-base quality was not reported, and no clone a single base away is much larger than it.

After removal of 7 bases from V and 5 bases from J, the junction retains 11 bases not matched to a gene. Taken from the germline V gene, the CDR1 and CDR2 loops are MNHNS and SASEGT. The CDR3 numbers 16 residues from cysteine through phenylalanine. Of the read, only the CDR3 DNA is kept; its 48 bases are in frame from base 1. Systemically healthy Caucasian individuals from Russia, around 38 in total and aged roughly 6 to 100 years, were included as donors. Each donor gave around 9.8 milliliters of peripheral blood, collected into EDTA-treated Vacutainer tubes. Ficoll-Paque density-gradient centrifugation was used to isolate PBMCs, with at least 7 million per sample. Total RNA was extracted from PBMCs with Trizol reagent, with at least 5.5 micrograms obtained per sample. For every donor, an aliquot of PBMCs went through flow cytometry to measure the percentages of naive CD45RAhigh/CD27high T cells.

Library method: 5' RACE. TCRdb names Illumina HiSeq 2500 as the instrument used. A second about 7 to 11 cycle PCR used a sample-barcoded 5' primer and a J-beta primer mix. A template-switch 5' adaptor carrying 12 random nucleotides introduced a unique molecular identifier onto each TCR beta cDNA molecule. Each sample yielded at least 2.5 million CDR3-containing paired-end reads. First-strand cDNA was synthesized from all RNA with the Mint cDNA synthesis kit, primed by a TRBC-specific oligonucleotide. Following uracil-DNA glycosylase treatment, all cDNA underwent a first 18-cycle PCR with the universal primers M1SS and BC2_uni_R. The authors processed their data as follows. Each sample was normalized by randomly selecting 1 million high-quality reads, each carrying a distinct molecular identifier. Reads with shared molecular identifiers were discarded instead of being binned into consensus sequences. MiTCR, set to a Q25 quality threshold and the strictest error-elimination algorithm, was used for CDR3 identification, clonotype clustering and error correction. A nonparametric unseen species model with Euler transformation was used to estimate a lower bound on total TCR beta diversity. The public sequencing data were trimmed at Q25 with fastp and processed into clonotypes with MiXCR by TCRdb, which kept only in-frame beta chains. Duplicate CDR3 protein sequences are folded into a single record with the most common DNA and genes. TCRdb, not the authors, supplied the V and J calls. Within this sample are about 780,000 distinct CDR3 sequences, with around 25% of them counted one time only. Clones ranked in the top ten supply roughly 3.1% of the sample.

The sample also formed part of further work on T cells of mothers and their children. Per the second study: The donors were nine systemically healthy Caucasian individuals, made up of three mothers and their six children. cDNA synthesis consumed the entire amount of extracted RNA, loaded at about 1.5 ug RNA in each 15 ul reaction. In the second PCR, the M1S primer added sample barcodes and 2-4 random nucleotides. Each mother yielded over 8.5 million TCR beta CDR3 reads and each child roughly 3.1 million reads. Thymic selection similarly shapes TCR recombination output in related and unrelated pairs, with minor effect from inherited differences. Normalized repertoire overlap was always found to be slightly, but never significantly, higher in related mother-child pairs than in unrelated mother-child pairs. No persistent microchimeric T cell clones were detected, at a sensitivity of approximately 110 clones per million clonotypes. Deep NGS was used in the study to compare the TCR beta repertoires of mothers and children and to look for features that separate related mother-child pairs from unrelated individuals. On average, the children were approximately 11 +/- 4 years old, while the mothers were about 40 +/- 4 years old. Libraries were sequenced on Illumina HiSeq 2000 with 100+100 nt paired-end reads after adapter ligation with NEBNext reagents. To avoid cross-contamination, the mother libraries and the child libraries were prepared a month apart and sequenced in separate runs. For each donor, between roughly 450,000 and 2,200,000 distinct TCR beta clonotypes were identified. Naive TCR beta clonotypes were estimated from low-frequency clonotypes matched to each donor's FACS-determined naive share, without sorting.

The rearranged segments are TRBV6-1 and TRBJ2-1; a stretch of 10 junction bases matches TRBD2. The sample consisted of blood. The sequence was obtained from a boy younger than 18 in good health. Read as DNA, the sequence is TGTGCCAGCACCCTGAACCCCCTAGCGGGAGACAATGAGCAGTTCTTC. Translated, it gives CASTLNPLAGDNEQFF.